A single sample gave rise to the 26 T cell receptor beta chains below, sequenced in a study of cytomegalovirus exposure and HLA in healthy donors. 60 Vbeta and 13 Jbeta primers were used in PCR. Sequencing used immunoSEQ multiplex PCR; TCRdb keeps in-frame clones, though not all of them. The sample shows 100,000 or so clones, roughly 84% of them seen only once. Specimen: PBMCs. These receptors all stem from a woman aged 18-29 years in good health and CMV-seronegative.

This clone was found once. One end of the junction fails to match germline, which may point to a read error. This chain connects TRBV7-9 to TRBJ1-2; tentatively, D is TRBD1 (6 bases). The CDR3 spans 12 residues. Germline values: CDR1 SEHNR, CDR2 FQNEAQ (reference sequence). Here the CDR3 reads CSSSHNRDGYTF. The CDR3 bases are TGTTCCAGCAGCCACAACAGGGATGGCTACACCTTC.

The V gene is TRBV29-1, the J gene TRBJ2-1; 8 bases are shared with TRBD1. There are 12 residues in the CDR3. Trimming removed 7 bases from V and 8 bases from J; junction bases left unmatched: 7. Germline-derived CDR1 and CDR2 are SQVTM and ANQGSEA. The CDR3 loop reads CSAGQGGDEQFF. DNA of the CDR3: TGCAGCGCTGGACAGGGTGGAGATGAGCAGTTCTTC.

The chain links TRBV4-3 to TRBJ2-2, with TRBD2 matching 9 bases. Germline trimming cut 4 bases from V and 3 bases from J; bases unmatched to any gene: 12. The CDR3 has 18 amino acids. Germline CDR1 reads LGHNA; CDR2 reads YSLEER. CDR3 loop: CASSRVTAGGPDTGELFF. The CDR3, as DNA: TGCGCCAGCAGCCGAGTGACAGCGGGAGGTCCTGACACCGGGGAGCTGTTTTTT.

This clone was observed a few times. The genes are TRBV6-5 and TRBJ2-7; 7 positions agree with TRBD2. The CDR3 is 11 residues long. The trim removed 10 bases at V and 5 bases at J, leaving 5 bases unmatched. The germline V gene encodes CDR1 MNHEY and CDR2 SVGAGI. CDR3 protein: CATGRRHEQYF. The CDR3 DNA sequence: TGTGCCACCGGGAGGAGGCACGAGCAGTACTTC.

The rearrangement links TRBV7-2 to TRBJ2-1, with D possibly matching TRBD2 (6 bases). The germline V gene has CDR1 SGHTA and CDR2 FQGNSA. This CDR3 has 16 residues. V was clipped by 5 bases and J by 0 bases, with 14 bases between them. The CDR3 coding sequence is TGTGCCAGCAGCCCGCGGGACCCGAGCTCCTACAATGAGCAGTTCTTC. It is translated as CASSPRDPSSYNEQFF.

The chain uses TRBV27 and TRBJ1-1; D unresolved. The V gene's germline CDR1 is MNHEY and CDR2 SMNVEV (reference sequence). The CDR3 has 15 residues. Deletions cut 2 bases from V and 0 bases from J, with 10 bases between. CDR3: CASSLVGEVNTEAFF. The DNA for the CDR3 is TGTGCCAGCAGTTTAGTTGGGGAGGTGAACACTGAAGCTTTCTTT.

The chain links TRBV13 to TRBJ2-3; 7 bases are shared with TRBD1. The CDR3 has 18 residues. Germline lookup yields CDR1 PRHDT and CDR2 FYEKMQ (reference sequence). The J segment lost 0 bases and the V segment lost 4 bases, leaving 13 bases of the junction unmatched. CDR3 sequence (DNA): TGTGCCAGCAGCTCGATAAGACAGGGCGTAACTAGCACAGATACGCAGTATTTT. It encodes CASSSIRQGVTSTDTQYF.

The chain couples TRBV27 to TRBJ2-2, with TRBD2 as a possible D gene (6 bases). V was trimmed by 0 bases and J by 14 bases, leaving 19 bases between them. The CDR3 runs 15 residues. The germline V gene has CDR1 MNHEY and CDR2 SMNVEV (reference sequence). The CDR3 loop is CASSLSRGLSGPLFF. The CDR3 DNA sequence: TGTGCCAGCAGTTTATCGAGGGGACTTTCCGGCCCTCTGTTTTTT.

The chain uses TRBV6-5 and TRBJ1-6, with no clear D. In germline, CDR1 is MNHEY, CDR2 SVGAGI. Trimming left V 2 bases short and J 3 bases short, with 5 bases between. CDR3 length: 14 amino acids. In DNA form, the CDR3 reads TGTGCCAGCAGTTACGAGCGCTATAATTCACCCCTCCACTTT. Its translation is CASSYERYNSPLHF.

Only a few counts were recorded for this clone. V and J are TRBV6-6 and TRBJ1-1, with D uncertain. This CDR3 has 12 residues. Germline V gene lookup returns CDR1 MNHNY and CDR2 SVGAGI (reference sequence). V lost 4 bases and J lost 1, with 4 bases in between. The CDR3, as DNA: TGTGCCAGCAGTTCCGGGAACACTGAAGCTTTCTTT. It translates to CASSSGNTEAFF.

The chain has TRBV6-5 and TRBJ1-2; 8 bases align to TRBD1. Per germline, CDR1 MNHEY and CDR2 SVGAGI. This CDR3 has 14 residues. Trimming at V came to 7 bases and at J to 4 bases, leaving 8 bases not matched to a gene. The CDR3 nucleotides read TGTGCCAGCACCCGAGGACAGGGCGGCTATGGCTACACCTTC. This gives the protein CASTRGQGGYGYTF.

The chain has TRBV7-2 and TRBJ2-2, with D possibly TRBD2 on 5 matching bases. CDR3 length: 14 amino acids. Per the germline V gene, CDR1 is SGHTA and CDR2 is FQGNSA. V lost 5 bases and J 4 bases, leaving 11 bases between the germline ends. In nucleotides, the CDR3 is TGTGCCAGCAGCCCAACTAGAAGCACCGGGGAGCTGTTTTTT. It codes for CASSPTRSTGELFF.

This chain links TRBV4-1 with TRBJ2-5; 7 nucleotides line up with TRBD1. Germline V gene sequence: CDR1 MGHRA, CDR2 YSYEKL. The CDR3 sequence is 15 residues long. The junction had 8 bases not matched to a gene; V was cut back by 2 bases and J by 5 bases. CDR3 nucleotide sequence: TGCGCCAGCAGCCAAAAGGGGGCGAGGGGGGAGACCCAGTACTTC. Encoded protein: CASSQKGARGETQYF.

The CDR3 nucleotides read TGTGCCAGCAGCTCGACCCCGGGGGTAGAATCCATCTACGAGCAGTACTTC. It encodes CASSSTPGVESIYEQYF. The rearrangement uses TRBV11-2 and TRBJ2-7; D possibly corresponds to TRBD2 (6 bases). This CDR3 is built from 17 residues. Trimming removed 4 bases from V and 3 bases from J, with 22 bases in between. Germline V gives CDR1 SGHAT, CDR2 FQNNGV.

This clone appeared once. The chain recombines TRBV11-2 with TRBJ2-3, with D tentatively TRBD2 (5 bases). Trimming took 5 bases from V and 2 from J, leaving 23 bases between them. Germline lookup yields CDR1 SGHAT and CDR2 FQNNGV. The CDR3 length is 18 residues. Written as DNA, the CDR3 is TGTGCCAGCAGCCTTCGGGGTTGGGCACGGATGAACACAGATACGCAGTATTTT. It encodes CASSLRGWARMNTDTQYF.

This chain uses TRBV7-2 with TRBJ2-7; 8 bases line up with TRBD2. The germline V gene encodes CDR1 SGHTA and CDR2 FQGNSA. V shed 5 bases and J 2 bases; nucleotides not matched to a gene: 8. The CDR3 covers 15 residues. CDR3 loop: CASSQGLVRTYEQYF. The CDR3 nucleotides read TGTGCCAGCAGCCAGGGACTAGTGAGGACCTACGAGCAGTACTTC.

This clone occurred once. V gene TRBV19 combines with J gene TRBJ2-7, with 10 bases fitting TRBD1. The V segment lost 4 bases and the J segment 6 bases; nucleotides outside the gene matches: 9. This CDR3 spans 15 amino acids. CDR1 LNHDA and CDR2 SQIVND come from the germline V gene (reference sequence). Here the CDR3 reads CASSKSETGGAEQYF. The CDR3 coding sequence is TGTGCCAGTAGTAAGTCGGAGACAGGGGGCGCCGAGCAGTACTTC.

The V call is TRBV28, the J call TRBJ2-7; D might be TRBD1 (5 bases). The germline gives CDR1 MDHEN, CDR2 SYDVKM. Trimming left V 7 bases short and J 5 bases short, with 18 bases between. The CDR3 has 14 amino acids. CDR3 protein: CASTSPGIFDEQYF. CDR3 coding DNA: TGTGCCAGCACCTCGCCAGGGATCTTCGACGAGCAGTACTTC. Complete variable domain (other parts from reference TRBV28 and TRBJ2-7): DVKVTQSSRYLVKRTGEKVFLECVQDMDHENMFWYRQDPGLGLRLIYFSYDVKMKEKGDIPEGYSVSREKKERFSLILESASTNQTSMYLCASTSPGIFDEQYFGPGTRLTVT.

V is TRBV27 and J is TRBJ2-1; 8 nucleotides line up with TRBD2. V lost 6 bases and J lost 2; bases outside the gene matches: 6. The CDR3 is 15 amino acids. Germline CDR1 and CDR2: MNHEY and SMNVEV (reference sequence). The CDR3 nucleotides are TGTGCCAGCAGCCCCGGGACTAGTGCCTACAATGAGCAGTTCTTC. Translating gives CASSPGTSAYNEQFF.

This chain connects TRBV29-1 to TRBJ2-2; possibly TRBD1 for D (6 bases). Germline V gene sequence: CDR1 SQVTM, CDR2 ANQGSEA. The germline V and J ends were trimmed by 2 bases and 0 bases, with 10 bases remaining between them. This CDR3 is built from 15 residues. The CDR3 spells CSVEPGHANTGELFF. CDR3 sequence (DNA): TGCAGCGTTGAACCGGGACATGCGAACACCGGGGAGCTGTTTTTT.

The V and J genes are TRBV6-5 and TRBJ2-1, with D maybe TRBD1 (5 bases). The CDR3 runs 16 residues. Germline CDR1 and CDR2: MNHEY and SVGAGI. V was shortened by 0 bases and J by 4 bases, with 13 bases between the two germline ends. This CDR3 is CASSYSNRGSYNEQFF. The CDR3 nucleotides read TGTGCCAGCAGTTACTCGAATAGGGGATCTTACAATGAGCAGTTCTTC.

This clone showed up just a few times. This CDR3 is CASLNTGELFF. CDR3 DNA: TGTGCCAGCCTTAACACCGGGGAGCTGTTTTTT. The chain joins TRBV7-9 to TRBJ2-2, with D hard to call. Germline V gene lookup returns CDR1 SEHNR and CDR2 FQNEAQ (reference sequence). The CDR3 totals 11 residues. The V end was cut by 8 bases, the J end by 2 bases, with 3 bases between.

This clone showed up just once. The rearrangement links TRBV5-8 to TRBJ1-4; D perhaps matches TRBD1 (5 bases). Germline assignment: CDR1 SGHTS and CDR2 YDEGEE. The CDR3 is 15 residues long. The V gene lost 4 bases and the J gene lost 4 bases, with 14 bases spanning the gap. The CDR3 spells CASSRSGTVNEKLFF. The DNA for the CDR3 is TGTGCCAGCAGCCGTAGCGGGACCGTTAATGAAAAACTGTTTTTT.

The genes are TRBV28 and TRBJ1-4; TRBD1 might be the D (6 bases). The germline CDR1 and CDR2 sequences are MDHEN and SYDVKM. Trimming removed 2 bases from V and 2 bases from J, with 6 bases in between. This CDR3 region has 14 residues. CDR3 DNA: TGTGCCAGCAGTTTAACAGGGACTAATGAAAAACTGTTTTTT. This gives the protein CASSLTGTNEKLFF.

The V call is TRBV29-1, the J call TRBJ2-1; D possibly corresponds to TRBD2 (5 bases). V lost 3 bases and J 0 bases, leaving 18 bases between the germline ends. This CDR3 is built from 17 residues. Germline assignment: CDR1 SQVTM and CDR2 ANQGSEA. The CDR3 DNA reads TGCAGCGTTGATCTAGAGATTTCGGACTCCTCCTACAATGAGCAGTTCTTC. It yields the protein CSVDLEISDSSYNEQFF.

V is TRBV30 and J is TRBJ2-7, with 8 bases lining up with TRBD1. The CDR3 contains 14 residues. CDR1 and CDR2 (germline): GTSNPN, SVGIG (reference sequence). With V trimmed by 1 base and J by 3 bases, 5 bases remained unmatched. The DNA of the CDR3 is TGTGCCTGGAGTGCGGACAGGGCCCGCTACGAGCAGTACTTC. Its translation is CAWSADRARYEQYF.